This section outlines one TCR beta chain sequence together with its context. Original processing methods: Quantification of nucleated cells was approximated via reference gene primer amplification. The method was immunoSEQ multiplex PCR; TCRdb's version includes in-frame clones alone and lacks a portion of them. Clone size and the V and J calls come from that table; the DNA yielded D and trimming. Here the sample spans over 300,000 clones, 89% being singletons. The data originate from a study of blood T cell repertoires in COVID-19. Study background: From the United States, Italy and Spain came samples of acute and convalescent COVID-19. Sample material is recorded as cDNA or gDNA derived from T cells, B-cell-depleted T cells, or PBMCs.

CDR3 length equals 14 residues. Germline assignment: CDR1 MGHRA and CDR2 YSYEKL. Trimming left V 0 bases short and J 15 bases short, with 18 bases between. The receptor's source is a man aged 40-50 years with acute or convalescent COVID-19. This rearrangement joins TRBV4-1 to TRBJ2-1, with D tentatively TRBD2 (6 bases). The source material was peripheral blood. CDR3 DNA sequence: TGCGCCAGCAGCCAAGATGGTGGGGACTCCTCCCCGTTCTTC. Residues: CASSQDGGDSSPFF.